This passage covers 28 T cell receptor beta chains from one sample sequenced in a study of beta chain features in type 1 diabetes. Reverse transcription of all isolated RNA meant that expressed TCRB transcripts were sequenced. Clones were read by immunoSEQ multiplex PCR, and TCRdb kept only the in-frame ones, dropping some. The table records almost 350,000 clones, around 19% of them present only once. The sample was naive CD4+ T cells from blood. Every receptor here comes from a woman aged 18 to 35 in good health.

This clone was observed a few times. The chain carries TRBV15 and TRBJ2-7, with 8 bases matching TRBD2. Per germline, CDR1 LNHNV and CDR2 YYDKDF (reference sequence). The CDR3 has 14 residues. The V segment lost 2 bases and the J segment 9 bases; nucleotides outside the gene matches: 9. CDR3 region: CATSRSYGGAVQYF. Here the CDR3 DNA reads TGTGCCACCAGCAGATCATACGGGGGGGCCGTGCAGTACTTC.

The chain has TRBV7-9 and TRBJ1-4; 11 nucleotides agree with TRBD1. The CDR3 length is 15 residues. The junction had 6 bases not matched to a gene; V was cut back by 5 bases and J by 7 bases. Looked up from germline, CDR1 is SEHNR and CDR2 is FQNEAQ (reference sequence). The CDR3 nucleotides are TGTGCCAGCAGCCCGCTCGGGACAGGGGGTGAAAAACTGTTTTTT. Amino acid sequence: CASSPLGTGGEKLFF.

The chain employs TRBV9 and TRBJ2-1; a weak D match, TRBD1 (6 bases). Germline CDR1 SGDLS, CDR2 YYNGEE. V was cut by 0 bases and J by 1 base, with 11 bases left in between. The CDR3 runs to 16 residues. The CDR3, as DNA: TGTGCCAGCAGCGTAGCAGGGGCGCGGTCCTACAATGAGCAGTTCTTC. Its translation is CASSVAGARSYNEQFF.

The chain joins TRBV11-2 to TRBJ2-2; maybe TRBD2 (5 bases). The CDR3 totals 15 residues. Germline V CDR1 and CDR2: SGHAT, FQNNGV. The V gene lost 2 bases and the J gene lost 2 bases, with 9 bases spanning the gap. CDR3 nucleotides: TGTGCCAGCAGCTTAAGGACTCCAAACACCGGGGAGCTGTTTTTT. Its protein product is CASSLRTPNTGELFF.

V gene TRBV30 combines with J gene TRBJ2-7, with 7 bases fitting TRBD1. The CDR3 runs to 14 residues. The germline V gene has CDR1 GTSNPN and CDR2 SVGIG (reference sequence). After removal of 2 bases from V and 3 bases from J, the junction contained 7 bases not matched to a gene. The CDR3, as DNA: TGTGCCTGGAGTCCGACAGACAGGGTCTACGAGCAGTACTTC. Its protein is CAWSPTDRVYEQYF. Looking up the rest from reference TRBV30 and TRBJ2-7 gives the full variable domain: SQTIHQWPATLVQPVGSPLSLECTVEGTSNPNLYWYRQAAGRGLQLLFYSVGIGQISSEVPQNLSASRPQDRQFILSSKKLLLSDSGFYLCAWSPTDRVYEQYFGPGTRLTVT.

The rearrangement links TRBV2 to TRBJ2-6, with D perhaps matching TRBD2 (5 bases). Trimming cost V 10 bases and J 0 bases, with 13 bases left between them. This CDR3 comprises 15 residues. Germline-derived CDR1 and CDR2 are SNHLY and FYNNEI. CDR3 DNA sequence: TGTGCCACCATGGCCGGGGACTCTGGGGCCAACGTCCTGACTTTC. This translates into CATMAGDSGANVLTF.

V gene TRBV5-4 combines with J gene TRBJ1-6; a possible D gene is TRBD1 (5 bases). CDR3 size: 19 residues. V was cut by 0 bases and J by 9 bases, with 25 bases left in between. CDR1 is SGHNT and CDR2 is YYREEE in the germline V gene (reference sequence). The CDR3 sequence is CASSLASTGTQLGSSPLHF. The CDR3 DNA reads as TGTGCCAGCAGCTTGGCTTCTACCGGGACTCAACTGGGTTCTTCACCCCTCCACTTT.

The rearrangement uses TRBV2 and TRBJ2-2, with D maybe TRBD2 (6 bases). The length of the CDR3 is 13 residues. In germline, CDR1 is SNHLY, CDR2 FYNNEI. V dropped 10 bases and J dropped 7 bases, with 16 bases sitting between them. The CDR3 sequence: CATRDSPGGELFF. The CDR3 DNA reads as TGTGCCACCCGGGACTCCCCGGGCGGGGAGCTGTTTTTT.

This chain links TRBV5-4 with TRBJ2-3; 9 bases are a match to TRBD2. The CDR3 spans 16 residues. Germline V gene lookup returns CDR1 SGHNT and CDR2 YYREEE (reference sequence). Trimming cost V 0 bases and J 0 bases; bases outside gene matches: 2. The DNA of the CDR3 is TGTGCCAGCAGCTTGGAAGCGGGGGGCAGCACAGATACGCAGTATTTT. Translated, it gives CASSLEAGGSTDTQYF.

A few counts support this clone. The gene calls are TRBV5-6 and TRBJ2-7; perhaps TRBD2 as D (7 bases). The CDR3 runs to 15 residues. V gave up 4 bases and J gave up 2 bases, with 16 bases separating them. Germline assignment: CDR1 SGHDT and CDR2 YYEEEE. CDR3: CASSGGGRNPYEQYF. The CDR3 DNA reads as TGTGCCAGCAGCGGGGGGGGCAGGAATCCCTACGAGCAGTACTTC.

This clone was counted a few times. The sample holds other DNA sequences that translate to the same CDR3. The rearrangement uses TRBV27 and TRBJ2-6; weak D call: TRBD1 (5 bases). The CDR3 spans 15 residues. The germline V gene has CDR1 MNHEY and CDR2 SMNVEV (reference sequence). The V end lost 6 bases, the J end lost 0 bases, and 9 bases lay between the germline ends. The CDR3: CASSSQGSGANVLTF. CDR3 nucleotide sequence: TGTGCCAGCAGCTCCCAGGGCTCTGGGGCCAACGTCCTGACTTTC. Variable domain in full (rest from reference TRBV27 and TRBJ2-6): EAQVTQNPRYLITVTGKKLTVTCSQNMNHEYMSWYRQDPGLGLRQIYYSMNVEVTDKGDVPEGYKVSRKEKRNFPLILESPSPNQTSLYFCASSSQGSGANVLTFGAGSRLTVL.

This clone has at least ten counts. This rearrangement joins TRBV7-9 to TRBJ2-1, with 7 positions matching TRBD2. The germline CDR1 and CDR2 sequences are SEHNR and FQNEAQ (reference sequence). This CDR3 comprises 15 residues. After removal of 0 bases from V and 6 bases from J, the junction contained 5 bases not matched to a gene. CDR3 loop: CASSLAGGPLNEQFF. CDR3 sequence (DNA): TGTGCCAGCAGCTTAGCGGGAGGGCCCCTCAATGAGCAGTTCTTC.

CDR3 nucleotide sequence: TGTGCCTACAGGGCAATTACTAACTATGGCTACACCTTC. It is translated as CAYRAITNYGYTF. This sequence joins TRBV30 and TRBJ1-2; TRBD1 is a possible D gene (6 bases). Trimming stripped 7 bases from V and 0 bases from J, with 12 bases between. Germline lookup yields CDR1 GTSNPN and CDR2 SVGIG (reference sequence). CDR3 length: 13 residues.

CDR3 in amino acids: CASSLSPASGGLEQYF. The CDR3 coding sequence is TGTGCCAGCAGCTTATCCCCCGCTAGCGGTGGACTTGAGCAGTACTTC. V gene TRBV13 combines with J gene TRBJ2-7; 7 bases agree with TRBD2. With V trimmed by 2 bases and J by 7 bases, 14 bases remained unmatched. Germline V gene lookup returns CDR1 PRHDT and CDR2 FYEKMQ (reference sequence). The CDR3 has 16 residues. Based on the CDR3 plus reference TRBV13 and TRBJ2-7, the full variable domain is AAGVIQSPRHLIKEKRETATLKCYPIPRHDTVYWYQQGPGQDPQFLISFYEKMQSDKGSIPDRFSAQQFSDYHSELNMSSLELGDSALYFCASSLSPASGGLEQYFGPGTRLTVT.

The chain employs TRBV6-5 and TRBJ2-1; 7 bases fit TRBD1. CDR1 and CDR2 from the germline V gene are MNHEY and SVGAGI. V lost 6 bases and J lost 1; bases outside the gene matches: 3. This CDR3 has 14 amino acids. CDR3 residues: CASRATGSYNEQFF. As DNA, the CDR3 is TGTGCCAGCAGGGCGACAGGGTCCTACAATGAGCAGTTCTTC.

This sequence joins TRBV29-1 and TRBJ2-5; TRBD1 is a possible D gene (6 bases). The V end lost 8 bases, the J end lost 0 bases, and 16 bases lay between the germline ends. CDR1 is SQVTM and CDR2 is ANQGSEA in the germline V gene. CDR3 length: 14 amino acids. CDR3 loop: CSLIQGTYQETQYF. For the CDR3, the DNA is TGCAGCCTAATACAGGGAACGTACCAAGAGACCCAGTACTTC. The full variable domain, in which reference TRBV29-1 and TRBJ2-5 provide the parts outside the CDR3, is SAVISQKPSRDICQRGTSLTIQCQVDSQVTMMFWYRQQPGQSLTLIATANQGSEATYESGFVIDKFPISRPNLTFSTLTVSNMSPEDSSIYLCSLIQGTYQETQYFGPGTRLLVL.

The rearrangement joins TRBV7-8 to TRBJ2-7, with 7 nucleotides matching TRBD1. Trimming removed 4 bases from V and 8 bases from J; junction bases left unmatched: 8. The CDR3 consists of 13 residues. Germline V gene data show CDR1 as SGHVS and CDR2 as FQNEAQ. The CDR3 DNA follows: TGTGCCAGCAGCTCCGACAGGGACAAACAGCAGTACTTC. This sequence encodes CASSSDRDKQQYF.

The V call is TRBV5-1, the J call TRBJ2-1; D is unresolved. This CDR3 comprises 15 residues. Trimming took off 0 bases at V and 0 bases at J, with 7 bases between the two ends. Germline values: CDR1 SGHRS, CDR2 YFSETQ. The CDR3 DNA is TGCGCCAGCAGCTTGGTCCGGAGCTCCTACAATGAGCAGTTCTTC. This codes for CASSLVRSSYNEQFF.

The chain links TRBV2 to TRBJ1-5, with D perhaps matching TRBD1 (6 bases). Trimming removed 6 bases from V and 4 bases from J, with 13 bases in between. CDR1 is SNHLY, CDR2 FYNNEI, per germline. CDR3 length equals 14 residues. CDR3 protein: CASRADSWNQPQHF. For the CDR3, the DNA is TGTGCCAGCAGGGCGGACAGCTGGAATCAGCCCCAGCATTTT.

Comments on this clone: The identical CDR3 is also encoded by other nucleotide sequences in the sample. The V gene is TRBV7-9, the J gene TRBJ1-1, with D uncertain. Germline CDR1 reads SEHNR; CDR2 reads FQNEAQ (reference sequence). This CDR3 region has 14 residues. Trimming took off 0 bases at V and 1 base at J, with 6 bases between the two ends. The CDR3 loop reads CASSLAGANTEAFF. The CDR3 nucleotides read TGTGCCAGCAGCTTAGCGGGAGCGAACACTGAAGCTTTCTTT.

The chain carries TRBV5-1 and TRBJ2-1; the match to TRBD1 covers 7 bases. The CDR3 is 16 residues long. The V segment lost 0 bases and the J segment 7 bases; nucleotides outside the gene matches: 10. Looked up from germline, CDR1 is SGHRS and CDR2 is YFSETQ. The CDR3 DNA reads TGCGCCAGCAGCTTGGCCGTGGAACAGGGGAGAAATGAGCAGTTCTTC. Amino acid sequence: CASSLAVEQGRNEQFF.

This rearrangement joins TRBV18 to TRBJ2-6, with a tentative D call TRBD2 (6 bases). Trimming stripped 0 bases from V and 0 bases from J, with 15 bases between. This CDR3 is 19 amino acids long. Germline CDR1 KGHSH, CDR2 LQKENI. The CDR3 spells CASSPPFGDGSSGANVLTF. The CDR3 DNA is TGTGCCAGCTCACCACCGTTCGGGGACGGGAGCTCTGGGGCCAACGTCCTGACTTTC.

CDR3 coding DNA: TGTGCCACCAGCAGCCCGAAGGGGGAAGGAACTGAAGCTTTCTTT. This encodes CATSSPKGEGTEAFF. The rearrangement uses TRBV15 and TRBJ1-1; the D gene is possibly TRBD1 (6 bases). V gave up 3 bases and J gave up 5 bases, with 16 bases separating them. The CDR3 contains 15 residues. Germline loops: CDR1 LNHNV, CDR2 YYDKDF (reference sequence).

There are a few counts of this clone. The chain has TRBV1 and TRBJ2-5; the table's D call of TRBD2 was not tested on the DNA. TRBV1 constitutes a pseudogene. The CDR3 runs to 19 residues. In nucleotides, the CDR3 is TGCACCAGCAGCCAAGATGGTCCCCCTCAGGAGCGGGGGGGAGAGACCCAGTACTTC. Translating it yields CTSSQDGPPQERGGETQYF.

In its sample, this clone was seen a few times. The chain combines TRBV2 with TRBJ2-7; a possible D gene is TRBD1 (6 bases). Germline V gene sequence: CDR1 SNHLY, CDR2 FYNNEI. The CDR3 extends over 14 amino acids. With 4 bases removed from V and 3 bases from J, the gap between germline ends came to 13 bases. CDR3 nucleotide sequence: TGTGCCAGCAGTGGCCAAGGGGGTAACTACGAGCAGTACTTC. Its protein product is CASSGQGGNYEQYF.

CDR3 nucleotide sequence: TGTGCCAGCAGCGACCCTAGCGGTCATTACAATGAGCAGTTCTTC. Translation gives CASSDPSGHYNEQFF. The chain joins TRBV5-4 to TRBJ2-1, with 7 bases matching TRBD2. The CDR3 runs to 15 residues. J lost 4 bases, V lost 4 bases, and 8 bases had no gene match. Germline loops: CDR1 SGHNT, CDR2 YYREEE (reference sequence).

This chain joins TRBV2 and TRBJ1-1; tentative D call: TRBD1 (5 bases). The CDR3 spans 12 residues. In germline, CDR1 is SNHLY, CDR2 FYNNEI. V was shortened by 5 bases and J by 10 bases, with 14 bases between the two germline ends. This CDR3 is CASSKLGGGAFF. Written as DNA, the CDR3 is TGTGCCAGCAGTAAACTGGGGGGGGGAGCTTTCTTT. The entire variable domain, with the rest obtained from reference TRBV2 and TRBJ1-1, is as follows: EPEVTQTPSHQVTQMGQEVILRCVPISNHLYFYWYRQILGQKVEFLVSFYNNEISEKSEIFDDQFSVERPDGSNFTLKIRSTKLEDSAMYFCASSKLGGGAFFGQGTRLTVV.

This clone has just a few counts. The rearrangement uses TRBV9 and TRBJ2-7, with 8 bases aligning to TRBD2. The germline V gene has CDR1 SGDLS and CDR2 YYNGEE. This CDR3 has 15 amino acids. The junction had 4 bases not matched to a gene; V was cut back by 2 bases and J by 0 bases. This CDR3 is CASSVTSEVSYEQYF. The CDR3, as DNA: TGTGCCAGCAGCGTGACTAGCGAGGTCTCCTACGAGCAGTACTTC.